Listed below are T cell receptor beta chains from one sample, sequenced in a study of human T cells and chemical hapten exposure. TCRdb reprocessed the RACE reads with MiXCR, giving one entry per CDR3 protein. Of about 360,000 distinct CDR3 sequences in the sample, roughly 4.8% were seen once. The sequences come from whole blood, collected in connection with sensitization to the hapten diphenylcyclopropenone (DPC). The receptors originated from a woman in her fifties or sixties with alopecia areata. Some clones in this sample may be carry-over from other donors' samples. Each CDR3 is given with its conserved first and last residue. Each record gives: D gene, J gene, V gene, clone size, CDR3 DNA, CDR3 protein. The D gene is left open where the match is weak. Rows may omit the clone size; those that give it use once, few, many or a size class.

>-|TRBJ1-4|TRBV7-8|many
TGTGCCAGCAGCTTTGTCGGAACTAATGAAAAACTGTTTTTT
CASSFVGTNEKLFF
>TRBD1|TRBJ2-7|TRBV10-3|-
TGTGCCATCAGGGAGTCGGGACAGGGTCTTTACGAGCAGTACTTC
CAIRESGQGLYEQYF
>-|TRBJ2-2|TRBV4-2|few
TGTGCCAGCAGCCAACCGACAGGGGAGCTGTTTTTT
CASSQPTGELFF
>-|TRBJ2-3|TRBV5-1|many
TGTGCCAGCAGCTTGAGGACAGATACGCAGTATTTT
CASSLRTDTQYF
>TRBD1|TRBJ2-7|TRBV5-1|many
TGCGCCAGCAGCTACGGGGACAGGGTAGGGCACGAGCAGTACTTC
CASSYGDRVGHEQYF
>TRBD2|TRBJ2-3|TRBV3-1|many
TGTGCCAGCAGCTCTCGGACTAGCGGGGGGTCCACAGATACGCAGTATTTT
CASSSRTSGGSTDTQYF
>-|TRBJ1-2|TRBV6-6|-
TGTGCCAGTGGGGGACGGACCTATGGCTACACCTTC
CASGGRTYGYTF
>-|TRBJ2-4|TRBV7-8|few
TGTGCCAGCACTCCGGGTCCTCGAGACATTCAGTACTTC
CASTPGPRDIQYF
>-|TRBJ2-7|TRBV4-3|many
TGCGCCAGCAGCCGAGAGACGTTGTACGAGCAGTACTTC
CASSRETLYEQYF
>TRBD2|TRBJ2-5|TRBV12-3/TRBV12-4|many
TGTGCCAGCAGTTTGGCGGGAGTGGAAGAGACCCAGTACTTC
CASSLAGVEETQYF
>TRBD1|TRBJ1-5|TRBV5-5|many
TGTGCCAGCAGCCTCGGACAGGGCAGGTTTCAGCCCCAGCATTTT
CASSLGQGRFQPQHF
>TRBD2|TRBJ2-3|TRBV9|many
TGTGCCAGCAGCGTAGGAAACGGGGGGGCCTCCGATACGCAGTATTTT
CASSVGNGGASDTQYF
>-|TRBJ2-7|TRBV20-1|-
TGCAGTGCTACTTCTAGGGCCTACGAGCAGTACTTC
CSATSRAYEQYF
>-|TRBJ2-7|TRBV3-1|many
TGTGCCAGCAGCCAAGGGGGAGGACAGTACTTC
CASSQGGGQYF
>-|TRBJ1-6|TRBV6-6|-
TGTGCCAGCAGCCACGGAGGGGTTGAGGATTCACCCCTCCACTTT
CASSHGGVEDSPLHF
>TRBD1|TRBJ2-1|TRBV5-4|-
TGTGCCAGCAGTCGACAGGGGAATCTCGATGAGCAGTTCTTC
CASSRQGNLDEQFF
>TRBD1|TRBJ1-1|TRBV29-1|many
TGCAGCGGGATGGACAGGGGGAACACTGAAGCTTTCTTT
CSGMDRGNTEAFF
>-|TRBJ2-3|TRBV7-2|few
TGTGCCAGCAGCCGAGCTAGCGGCACAGATACGCAGTATTTT
CASSRASGTDTQYF
>-|TRBJ1-2|TRBV12-3/TRBV12-4|many
TGTGCCAGCAGTTTAGAGGACCGTGGCTACACCTTC
CASSLEDRGYTF
>-|TRBJ2-4|TRBV2|-
TGTGCCAGCACCCGAAAAGGGCTAGCCGAGGCCAAAAACATTCAGTACTTC
CASTRKGLAEAKNIQYF
>-|TRBJ2-5|TRBV12-3/TRBV12-4|-
TGTGCCAGCAGTTTGTACCCCCAGGAGACCCAGTACTTC
CASSLYPQETQYF
>-|TRBJ1-5|TRBV29-1|many
TGCAGCGTTTCTCAGGGCGGGGGTCAGCCCCAGCATTTT
CSVSQGGGQPQHF
>-|TRBJ2-3|TRBV12-3/TRBV12-4|few
TGTGCCAGCAGTTTGGGGTCTTCTAGCACAGATACGCAGTATTTT
CASSLGSSSTDTQYF
>-|TRBJ2-1|TRBV11-2|many
TGTGGAAGCGCGGCCTACAATGAGCAGTTCTTC
CGSAAYNEQFF
>TRBD1|TRBJ2-7|TRBV6-6|few
TGTGCCAGCAGTTACGGGACAGACTACGAGCAGTACTTC
CASSYGTDYEQYF
>TRBD2|TRBJ2-1|TRBV7-9|many
TGTGCCAGCAGCCTCCCGGGTAGCGGGAGATACAATGAGCAGTTCTTC
CASSLPGSGRYNEQFF
>-|TRBJ1-1|TRBV6-1|many
TGTGCCAGCAGTGAAAAAGGCAGGAACACTGAAGCTTTCTTT
CASSEKGRNTEAFF
>-|TRBJ1-6|TRBV6-2/TRBV6-3|-
TGTGCCAGCAGTTCGGACAGCGGCTCACCCCTCCACTTT
CASSSDSGSPLHF
>-|TRBJ2-1|TRBV6-6|many
TGTGCCAGCAGTCCCCCAGAGGGTGAGCAGTTCTTC
CASSPPEGEQFF
>-|TRBJ2-6|TRBV24-1|few
TGTGCCACCAGTGCCCAGAGCTCTGGGGCCAACGTCCTGACTTTC
CATSAQSSGANVLTF
>-|TRBJ2-3|TRBV7-8|few
TGTGCCAGCAGCTTAAGGCTCGGACTATATAACACAGATACGCAGTATTTT
CASSLRLGLYNTDTQYF
>TRBD1|TRBJ1-1|TRBV7-2|-
TGTGCCAGCAGGCCAGACAGGGGTTATAACACTGAAGCTTTCTTT
CASRPDRGYNTEAFF
>TRBD2|TRBJ2-3|TRBV12-3/TRBV12-4|many
TGTGCCAGCAGTTCTAGCGGGGAGGGTAACACAGATACGCAGTATTTT
CASSSSGEGNTDTQYF
>-|TRBJ2-7|TRBV7-6|many
TGTGCCAGCAGCTCCATACTAGCTGGCGAGCAGTACTTC
CASSSILAGEQYF
>TRBD2|TRBJ2-7|TRBV7-9|many
TGTGCCAGCGGTACTAGCGGCTCCTACGAGCAGTACTTC
CASGTSGSYEQYF
>TRBD1|TRBJ1-4|TRBV7-6|many
TGTGCCAGCAGCCGTGGACAGGGGAATGAAAAACTGTTTTTT
CASSRGQGNEKLFF
>TRBD2|TRBJ2-7|TRBV7-9|few
TGTGCCAGCAGCTTCTCTAGCGGGAGAAGTTACGAGCAGTACTTC
CASSFSSGRSYEQYF
>TRBD2|TRBJ2-3|TRBV6-4|many
TGTGCCAGCCCCGGGACTATCACAGATACGCAGTATTTT
CASPGTITDTQYF
>TRBD2|TRBJ2-3|TRBV12-3/TRBV12-4|many
TGTGCCAGCAGTTCCAGACTAGCGGGGGTTGTCACAGATACGCAGTATTTT
CASSSRLAGVVTDTQYF
>-|TRBJ1-3|TRBV6-1|-
TGTGCCAGCAGCCGGACTGAAAATGGGAACACCATATATTTT
CASSRTENGNTIYF
>TRBD1|TRBJ2-7|TRBV20-1|few
TGCAGTGCTAGACAACAGGGGCGAGAGCAGTACTTC
CSARQQGREQYF
>-|TRBJ1-5|TRBV7-9|-
TGTGCCAGCAGCTCGTTACACCAGCCCCAGCATTTT
CASSSLHQPQHF
>TRBD2|TRBJ2-1|TRBV7-6|many
TGTGCCAGCAGCTCCCCTAGCGGGATTTACAATGAGCAGTTCTTC
CASSSPSGIYNEQFF
>-|TRBJ1-3|TRBV20-1|many
TGCAGTGCTCTGGAGGGGGGATTTATCTCTGGAAACACCATATATTTT
CSALEGGFISGNTIYF
>TRBD1|TRBJ2-5|TRBV2|-
TGTGCCAGCAGTCACAGGGGGCGCTTAGAGACCCAGTACTTC
CASSHRGRLETQYF
>TRBD1|TRBJ1-5|TRBV20-1|few
TGCAGTGCTAGAGTGAGGGACAGGAATCAGCCCCAGCATTTT
CSARVRDRNQPQHF
>TRBD1|TRBJ2-7|TRBV5-4|many
TGTGCCAGCAGCTTGGTGGCAGGGGGCGAGCAGTACTTC
CASSLVAGGEQYF
>TRBD2|TRBJ2-7|TRBV3-1|many
TGTGCCAGCAGCCAAGATTGGGCGGGAGCCTACGAGCAGTACTTC
CASSQDWAGAYEQYF
>-|TRBJ1-4|TRBV6-6|many
TGTGCCAGCAGGCACCGGACACCAACTAATGAAAAACTGTTTTTT
CASRHRTPTNEKLFF
>-|TRBJ1-2|TRBV2|-
TGTGCCAGCAGTGAAGGCTCTGGTCTCGGGGGCTACACCTTC
CASSEGSGLGGYTF
>TRBD2|TRBJ2-7|TRBV28|many
TGTGCCAGCAGTCCAAGGACTAGCGGGAGAGGAAAGTACTTC
CASSPRTSGRGKYF